This is a list of T cell receptor beta chains from one sample in a study of cytomegalovirus exposure and HLA in healthy donors. The assay was immunoSEQ multiplex PCR, and TCRdb's table has in-frame clones only and misses some. The sample holds tens of thousands of clones. Sequencing was carried out using PBMCs. The receptors shown here come from a female donor in good health and CMV-seronegative. CDR3s include the opening cysteine and the closing phenylalanine or tryptophan. A D gene is named only where the DNA matches it firmly.

D: TRBD1
V: TRBV6-1
J: TRBJ1-2
DNA: TGTGCCAGCGGCCGGACCGGACAGGGCTATGGCTACACCTTC
CDR3: CASGRTGQGYGYTF

D: .
V: TRBV13
J: TRBJ2-7
DNA: TGTGCCAGCGCCCCGGACAATGACTACGAGCAGTACTTC
CDR3: CASAPDNDYEQYF

D: TRBD1
V: TRBV29-1
J: TRBJ1-3
DNA: TGCAGCAGTGGACAGGGGGCATGCTCTGGAAACACCATATATTTT
CDR3: CSSGQGACSGNTIYF

D: .
V: TRBV9
J: TRBJ2-7
DNA: TGTGCCAGCAGCACCGGGACTCCACACTACGAGCAGTACTTC
CDR3: CASSTGTPHYEQYF

D: TRBD1
V: TRBV19
J: TRBJ2-3
DNA: TGTGCCAGTAGGCTCCCGGGACAGGGTCGCGATACGCAGTATTTT
CDR3: CASRLPGQGRDTQYF

D: TRBD2
V: TRBV11-2
J: TRBJ2-7
DNA: TGTGCCAGCAGCTTACTCAGAGCGGGGGGGCTCGAGCAGTACTTC
CDR3: CASSLLRAGGLEQYF

D: TRBD1
V: TRBV18
J: TRBJ1-1
DNA: TGTGCCAGCTCACGGGACAGGGGGAGCACTGAAGCTTTCTTT
CDR3: CASSRDRGSTEAFF

D: TRBD1
V: TRBV29-1
J: TRBJ1-1
DNA: TGCAGCGTTGGACAGGGTGGGATGAACACTGAAGCTTTCTTT
CDR3: CSVGQGGMNTEAFF

D: .
V: TRBV5-6
J: TRBJ1-2
DNA: TGTGCCAGCAGCTTGGACAGAAACTATGGCTACACCTTC
CDR3: CASSLDRNYGYTF

D: TRBD1
V: TRBV4-3
J: TRBJ1-2
DNA: TGCGCCAGCAGCCATCACGGACAGGGGGGGTATGGCTACACCTTC
CDR3: CASSHHGQGGYGYTF

D: .
V: TRBV9
J: TRBJ1-1
DNA: TGTGCCAGCAGCGTAGCTACAGGGATGAACACTGAAGCTTTCTTT
CDR3: CASSVATGMNTEAFF

D: .
V: TRBV11-2
J: TRBJ2-1
DNA: TGTGCCAGCAGCTTAGTTTGGGGAGGCAATGAGCAGTTCTTC
CDR3: CASSLVWGGNEQFF

D: .
V: TRBV14
J: TRBJ1-4
DNA: TGTGCCAGCAGCCGAGTGTCGGAAAAACTGTTTTTT
CDR3: CASSRVSEKLFF

D: .
V: TRBV29-1
J: TRBJ1-1
DNA: TGCAGCGTTCCTAGTTTGTCCCGCGAAGCTTTCTTT
CDR3: CSVPSLSREAFF

D: .
V: TRBV6-5
J: TRBJ2-2
DNA: TGTGCCAGCAGTTCCAGGGGATTTAGCACCGGGGAGCTGTTTTTT
CDR3: CASSSRGFSTGELFF

D: TRBD1
V: TRBV4-3
J: TRBJ2-6
DNA: TGCGCCAGCAGCCCGGGACAGGGGGTTGTACCTGGGGCCAACGTCCTGACTTTC
CDR3: CASSPGQGVVPGANVLTF